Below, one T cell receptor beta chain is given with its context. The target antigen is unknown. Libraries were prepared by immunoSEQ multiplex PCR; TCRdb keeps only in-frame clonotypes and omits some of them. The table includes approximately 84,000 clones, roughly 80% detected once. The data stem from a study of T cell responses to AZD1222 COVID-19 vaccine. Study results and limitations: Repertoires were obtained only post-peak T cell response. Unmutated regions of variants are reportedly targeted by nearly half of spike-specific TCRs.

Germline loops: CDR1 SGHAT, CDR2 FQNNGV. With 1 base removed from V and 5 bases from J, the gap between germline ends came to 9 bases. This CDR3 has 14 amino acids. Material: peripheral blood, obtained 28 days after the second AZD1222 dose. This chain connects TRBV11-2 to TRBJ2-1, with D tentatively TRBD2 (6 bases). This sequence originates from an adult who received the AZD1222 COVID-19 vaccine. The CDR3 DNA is TGTGCCAGCAGCTTAGTAGGCGGGGACAATGAGCAGTTCTTC. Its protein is CASSLVGGDNEQFF.